This entry lists 8 T cell receptor beta chains sequenced from one sample in a study of blood T cell repertoires in COVID-19 (dated by TCRdb to 2020 to 2022). The protocol used for the library was the immunoSEQ multiplex PCR assay. Here the immuneACCESS table is served through TCRdb, limited to in-frame sequences with V and J called. Missing clones are a known gap in these copies; in checked studies unresolved V genes cover under half, and the rest lacks a known reason. The sample profile shows roughly 200,000 clones; 88% of them were found once. More than 2.5% of the sample is taken by the ten largest. The specimen was PBMCs or T cells enriched from blood (not recorded which). The receptors here all came from a woman aged 30 to 39 who had recovered from COVID-19.

This clone was seen only once. This chain links TRBV14 with TRBJ1-1, with 9 bases matching TRBD1. V shed 7 bases and J 4 bases; nucleotides not matched to a gene: 10. This CDR3 has 15 amino acids. From germline, CDR1 is SGHDN and CDR2 FVKESK. This chain's CDR3 is CASTAPGQGATEAFF. The CDR3, as DNA: TGTGCCAGCACAGCTCCGGGACAGGGAGCCACTGAAGCTTTCTTT.

The chain combines TRBV2 with TRBJ2-3; D perhaps matches TRBD2 (6 bases). The CDR3 is 16 residues long. Looked up from germline, CDR1 is SNHLY and CDR2 is FYNNEI. V lost 3 bases, J lost 6 bases, and 19 bases lay in between. CDR3 sequence: CASSDGGAAFVDTQYF. The CDR3 nucleotides read TGTGCCAGCAGTGATGGCGGGGCCGCTTTTGTGGATACGCAGTATTTT.

J is TRBJ2-3 and V is TRBV7-3, with 11 bases identical to TRBD1. Germline V gene lookup returns CDR1 SGHTA and CDR2 FQGTGA. The CDR3 runs 15 residues. V lost 2 bases, J lost 5 bases, and 3 bases stayed unmatched. Written as DNA, the CDR3 is TGTGCCAGCAGCTTAGGGGGACAGGGGGAAGATACGCAGTATTTT. Translation gives CASSLGGQGEDTQYF. Together with reference TRBV7-3 and TRBJ2-3, the CDR3 gives the full variable domain: GAGVSQTPSNKVTEKGKYVELRCDPISGHTALYWYRQSLGQGPEFLIYFQGTGAADDSGLPNDRFFAVRPEGSVSTLKIQRTERGDSAVYLCASSLGGQGEDTQYFGPGTRLTVL.

The DNA for the CDR3 is TGTGCCAGCAGCTTGGAGGTCGCGGGGAGGAGCTACACCTTC. Translated, it gives CASSLEVAGRSYTF. The chain combines TRBV5-4 with TRBJ1-2; D gene ambiguous. Germline assignment: CDR1 SGHNT and CDR2 YYREEE (reference sequence). The CDR3 has 14 amino acids. V gave up 0 bases and J gave up 9 bases, with 15 bases separating them.

The V call is TRBV4-3, the J call TRBJ1-1, with a weak D call TRBD1 (5 bases). V was clipped by 0 bases and J by 3 bases, with 17 bases between them. The CDR3 extends over 17 amino acids. The germline gives CDR1 LGHNA, CDR2 YSLEER. The CDR3 is CASSQDGAGSSDTEAFF. Written as DNA, the CDR3 is TGCGCCAGCAGCCAAGATGGGGCGGGGTCCTCGGACACTGAAGCTTTCTTT.

This clone showed up just once. The J gene is TRBJ2-7, the V gene TRBV4-1; 7 bases match TRBD1. CDR1 and CDR2 from the germline V gene are MGHRA and YSYEKL. Germline trimming cut 4 bases from V and 3 bases from J; bases unmatched to any gene: 9. The CDR3 is 15 residues long. CDR3 DNA: TGCGCCAGCAGCCGACCGGGACAGAGAGTCTACGAGCAGTACTTC. Amino acids: CASSRPGQRVYEQYF.

The chain joins TRBV19 to TRBJ2-6, with D tentatively TRBD1 (5 bases). V shed 6 bases and J shed 8 bases, with 20 bases lying between them. Germline CDR1 is LNHDA and CDR2 is SQIVND (reference sequence). This CDR3 region has 16 residues. In DNA form, the CDR3 reads TGTGCCAGTAGCCCAGGCAGGGTAGTGAGGACCAACGTCCTGACTTTC. This codes for CASSPGRVVRTNVLTF.

In this sample, this clone turned up a few times. This chain connects TRBV10-3 to TRBJ1-2, with TRBD1 matching over 7 bases. The CDR3 contains 15 residues. V shed 3 bases, J shed 5 bases, and the junction held 9 bases outside the gene matches. Germline V gives CDR1 ENHRY, CDR2 SYGVKD. For the CDR3, the DNA is TGTGCCATCAGTGATTCGACAGGGCGACCTTATGGCTACACCTTC. Amino acids: CAISDSTGRPYGYTF.